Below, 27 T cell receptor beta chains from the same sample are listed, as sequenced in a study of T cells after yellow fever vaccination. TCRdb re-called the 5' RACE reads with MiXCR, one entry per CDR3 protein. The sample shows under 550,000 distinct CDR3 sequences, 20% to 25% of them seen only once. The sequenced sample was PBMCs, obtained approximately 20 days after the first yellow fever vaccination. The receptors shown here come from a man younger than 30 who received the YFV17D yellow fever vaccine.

CDR3 sequence reads: CASSSRGGYEQYV. Written as DNA, the CDR3 is TGTGCCAGCAGCTCCAGGGGTGGCTACGAGCAGTACGTC. V is TRBV7-6 and J is TRBJ2-7; weak D call: TRBD1 (6 bases). CDR1 and CDR2 (germline): SGHVS, FNYEAQ. The CDR3 covers 13 residues. V shed 4 bases and J shed 3 bases, with 10 bases lying between them.

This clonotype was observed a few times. CDR3 in DNA: TGTGCCAGCAGCTCGGCTAGCGGGGGGCCTGAGCAGTTCTTC. Translating it yields CASSSASGGPEQFF. V is TRBV7-9 and J is TRBJ2-1; TRBD2 matches at 11 bases. V shed 4 bases, J shed 9 bases, and the junction held 5 bases outside the gene matches. The CDR3 has 14 residues. Germline CDR1 reads SEHNR; CDR2 reads FQNEAQ (reference sequence).

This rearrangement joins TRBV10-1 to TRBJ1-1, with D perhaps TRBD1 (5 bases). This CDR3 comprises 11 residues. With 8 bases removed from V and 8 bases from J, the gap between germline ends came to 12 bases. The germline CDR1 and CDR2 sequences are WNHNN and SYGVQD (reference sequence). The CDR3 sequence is CASSRQPEAFF. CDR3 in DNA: TGCGCCAGCTCAAGACAGCCCGAAGCTTTCTTT.

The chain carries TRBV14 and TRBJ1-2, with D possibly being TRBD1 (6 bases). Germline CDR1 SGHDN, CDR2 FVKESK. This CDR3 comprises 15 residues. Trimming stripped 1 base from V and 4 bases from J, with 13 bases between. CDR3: CASSQGTDVSYGYTF. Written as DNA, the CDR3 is TGTGCCAGCAGCCAAGGGACAGACGTTTCCTATGGCTACACCTTC.

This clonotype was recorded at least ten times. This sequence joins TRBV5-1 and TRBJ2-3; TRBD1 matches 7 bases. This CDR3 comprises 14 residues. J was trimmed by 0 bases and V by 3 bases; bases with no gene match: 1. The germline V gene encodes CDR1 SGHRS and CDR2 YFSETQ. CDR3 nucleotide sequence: TGCGCCAGCAGCTCGGGACAGAGCACAGATACGCAGTATTTT. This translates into CASSSGQSTDTQYF.

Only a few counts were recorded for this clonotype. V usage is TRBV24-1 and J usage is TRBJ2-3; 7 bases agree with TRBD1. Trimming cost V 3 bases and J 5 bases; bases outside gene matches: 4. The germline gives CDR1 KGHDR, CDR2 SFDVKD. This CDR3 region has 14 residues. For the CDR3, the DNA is TGTGCCACCAGTGATAGCTCAGGGGGAGATACGCAGTATTTT. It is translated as CATSDSSGGDTQYF.

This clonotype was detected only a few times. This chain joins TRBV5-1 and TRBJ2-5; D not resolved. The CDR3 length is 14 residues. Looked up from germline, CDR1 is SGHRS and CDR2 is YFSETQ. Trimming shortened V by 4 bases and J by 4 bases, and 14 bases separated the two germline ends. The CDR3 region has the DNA TGCGCCAGCAGCCTCGGGTGGGAACCAGAGACCCAGTACTTC. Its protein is CASSLGWEPETQYF.

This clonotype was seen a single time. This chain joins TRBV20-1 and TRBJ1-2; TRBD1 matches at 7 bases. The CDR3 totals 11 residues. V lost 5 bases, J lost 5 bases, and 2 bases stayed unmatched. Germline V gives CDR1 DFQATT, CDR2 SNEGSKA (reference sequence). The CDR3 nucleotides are TGCAGTGCTTGGGACAGTTATGGCTACACCTTC. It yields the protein CSAWDSYGYTF.

The CDR3 nucleotides are TGTGCCAGCAGCCGACTAGCGGACCTATACAATGAGCAGTTCTTC. Its protein is CASSRLADLYNEQFF. This chain connects TRBV11-2 to TRBJ2-1; TRBD2 matches 9 bases. With 5 bases clipped from V and 4 bases from J, the junction kept 6 bases outside the gene matches. Germline lookup yields CDR1 SGHAT and CDR2 FQNNGV. The CDR3 has 15 amino acids.

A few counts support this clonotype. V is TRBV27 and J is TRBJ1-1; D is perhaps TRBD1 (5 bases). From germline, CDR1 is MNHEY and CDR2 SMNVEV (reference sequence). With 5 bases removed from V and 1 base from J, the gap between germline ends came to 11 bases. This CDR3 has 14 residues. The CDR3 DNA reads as TGTGCCAGCAGTCCCCTCGGGACGAACACTGAAGCTTTCTTT. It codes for CASSPLGTNTEAFF.

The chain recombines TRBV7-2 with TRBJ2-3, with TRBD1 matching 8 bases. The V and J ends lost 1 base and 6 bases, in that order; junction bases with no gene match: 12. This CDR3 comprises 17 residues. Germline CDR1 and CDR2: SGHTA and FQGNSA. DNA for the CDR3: TGTGCCAGCAGCTTAGGGGTGGGGGCAGGGGGCCTGGATACGCAGTATTTT. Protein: CASSLGVGAGGLDTQYF.

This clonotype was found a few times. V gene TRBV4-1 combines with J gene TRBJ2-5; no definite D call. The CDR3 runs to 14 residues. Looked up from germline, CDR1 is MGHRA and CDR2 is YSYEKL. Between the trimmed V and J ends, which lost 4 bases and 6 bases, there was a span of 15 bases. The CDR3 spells CASSPSGESQTQYF. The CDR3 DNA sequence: TGCGCCAGCAGCCCGAGTGGGGAATCGCAGACCCAGTACTTC.

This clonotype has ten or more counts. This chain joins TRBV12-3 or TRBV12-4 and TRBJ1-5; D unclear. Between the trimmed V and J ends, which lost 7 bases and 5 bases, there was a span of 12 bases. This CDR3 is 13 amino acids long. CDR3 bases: TGTGCCAGCACCCCGGGGAGGGATCAGCCCCAGCATTTT. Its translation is CASTPGRDQPQHF.

The CDR3 DNA follows: TGTGCCAGCAGCCGGACAGGGGGCAGTAATCAGCCCCAGCATTTT. This gives the protein CASSRTGGSNQPQHF. The chain carries TRBV12-3 or TRBV12-4 and TRBJ1-5; 11 bases map to TRBD1. Trimming removed 6 bases from V and 4 bases from J; junction bases left unmatched: 5. This CDR3 has 15 amino acids.

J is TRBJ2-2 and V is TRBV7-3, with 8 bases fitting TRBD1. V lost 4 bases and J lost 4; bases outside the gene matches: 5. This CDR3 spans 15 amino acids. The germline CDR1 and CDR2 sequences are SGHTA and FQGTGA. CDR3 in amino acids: CASSSRDRTTGELFF. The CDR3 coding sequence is TGTGCCAGCAGCTCCCGGGACAGGACCACCGGGGAGCTGTTTTTT.

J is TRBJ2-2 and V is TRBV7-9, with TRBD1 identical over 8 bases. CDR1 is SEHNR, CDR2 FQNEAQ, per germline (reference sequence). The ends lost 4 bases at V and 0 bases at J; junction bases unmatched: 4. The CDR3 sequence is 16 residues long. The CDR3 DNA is TGTGCCAGCAGCTCAAACAGGGGGTCGAACACCGGGGAGCTGTTTTTT. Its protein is CASSSNRGSNTGELFF.

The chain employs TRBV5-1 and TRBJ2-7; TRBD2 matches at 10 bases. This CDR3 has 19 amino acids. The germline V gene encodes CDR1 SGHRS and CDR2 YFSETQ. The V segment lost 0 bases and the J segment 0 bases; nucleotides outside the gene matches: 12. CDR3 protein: CASSLARASGGLSSYEQYF. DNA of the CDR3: TGCGCCAGCAGCTTGGCGAGGGCTAGCGGGGGCCTGAGCTCCTACGAGCAGTACTTC.

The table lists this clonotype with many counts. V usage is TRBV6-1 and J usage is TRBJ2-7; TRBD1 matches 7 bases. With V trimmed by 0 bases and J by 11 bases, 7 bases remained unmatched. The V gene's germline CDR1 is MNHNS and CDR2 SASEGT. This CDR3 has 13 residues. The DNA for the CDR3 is TGTGCCAGCAGTGAAGCGGGACAGCCCGAAAAGTACGTC. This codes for CASSEAGQPEKYV.

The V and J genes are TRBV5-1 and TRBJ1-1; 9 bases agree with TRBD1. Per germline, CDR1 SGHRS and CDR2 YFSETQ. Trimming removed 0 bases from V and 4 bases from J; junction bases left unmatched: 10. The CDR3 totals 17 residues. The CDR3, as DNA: TGCGCCAGCAGCTTGGCCGGTAACTGGGACAGGGTCACTGAAGCTTTCTTT. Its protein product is CASSLAGNWDRVTEAFF.

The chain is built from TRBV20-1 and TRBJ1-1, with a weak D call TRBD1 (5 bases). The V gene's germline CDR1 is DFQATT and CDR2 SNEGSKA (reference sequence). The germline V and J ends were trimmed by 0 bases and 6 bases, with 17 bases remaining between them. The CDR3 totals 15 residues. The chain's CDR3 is CSAREAGLRTAEAFF. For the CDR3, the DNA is TGCAGTGCTAGAGAGGCAGGGCTTAGAACGGCTGAAGCTTTCTTT.

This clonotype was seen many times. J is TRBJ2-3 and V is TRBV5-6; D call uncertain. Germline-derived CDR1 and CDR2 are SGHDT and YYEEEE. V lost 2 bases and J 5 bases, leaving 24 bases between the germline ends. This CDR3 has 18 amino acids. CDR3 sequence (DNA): TGTGCCAGCAGCTTTACGTTCGTAGGGCCAACGGTGGGAGATACGCAGTATTTT. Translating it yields CASSFTFVGPTVGDTQYF.

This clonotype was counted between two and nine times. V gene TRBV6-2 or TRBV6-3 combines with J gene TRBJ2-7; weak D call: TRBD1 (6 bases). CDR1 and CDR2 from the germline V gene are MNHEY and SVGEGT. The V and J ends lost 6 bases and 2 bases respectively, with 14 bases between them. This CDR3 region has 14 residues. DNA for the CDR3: TGTGCCAGCAGCCAGGGACACGGGCCCTACGAGCAGTACTTC. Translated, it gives CASSQGHGPYEQYF.

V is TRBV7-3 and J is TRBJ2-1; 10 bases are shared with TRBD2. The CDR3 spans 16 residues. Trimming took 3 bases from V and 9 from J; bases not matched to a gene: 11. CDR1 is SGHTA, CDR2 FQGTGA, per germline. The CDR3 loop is CASSLAPSGGSAEQFF. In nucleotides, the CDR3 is TGTGCCAGCAGCTTGGCCCCTAGCGGGGGTTCCGCTGAGCAGTTCTTC.

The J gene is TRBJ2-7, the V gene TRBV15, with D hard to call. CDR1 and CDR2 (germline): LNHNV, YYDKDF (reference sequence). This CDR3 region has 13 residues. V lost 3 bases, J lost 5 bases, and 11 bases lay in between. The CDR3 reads CATSRALRDEQYV. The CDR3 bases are TGTGCCACCAGCAGGGCCCTTAGGGACGAGCAGTACGTC.

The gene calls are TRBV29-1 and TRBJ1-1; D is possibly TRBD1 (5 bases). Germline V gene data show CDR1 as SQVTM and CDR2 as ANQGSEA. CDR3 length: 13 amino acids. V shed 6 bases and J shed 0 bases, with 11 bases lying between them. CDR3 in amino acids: CSVRTPMNTEAFF. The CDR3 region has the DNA TGCAGCGTCCGGACACCTATGAACACTGAAGCTTTCTTT.

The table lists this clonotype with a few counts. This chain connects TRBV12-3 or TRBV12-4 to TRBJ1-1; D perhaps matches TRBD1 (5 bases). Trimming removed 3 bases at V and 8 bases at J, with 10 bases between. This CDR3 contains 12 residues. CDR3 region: CASSFGGREAFF. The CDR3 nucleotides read TGTGCCAGCAGTTTCGGGGGGAGGGAAGCTTTCTTT.

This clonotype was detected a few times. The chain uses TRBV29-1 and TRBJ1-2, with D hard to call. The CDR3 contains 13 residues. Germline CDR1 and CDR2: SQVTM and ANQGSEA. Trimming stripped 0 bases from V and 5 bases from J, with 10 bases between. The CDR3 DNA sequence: TGCAGCGTTGAAGATGGGCCAAAATATGGCTACACCTTC. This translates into CSVEDGPKYGYTF.